The TCR beta chain under discussion was sequenced for a study of identical twins. Findings and caveats of the study: Zero-insertion analyses were open to partial confounding by invariant MAIT and iNKT cells.

This clonotype was counted a few times. What it recognizes is unknown. Trimming cost V 7 bases and J 2 bases, with 18 bases left between them. CDR1 and CDR2 from the germline V gene are MNHNS and SASEGT. The CDR3 spans 16 residues. TCRdb reprocessed the 5' RACE reads via MiXCR and lists one record per CDR3 protein. Among hundreds of thousands of distinct CDR3 sequences listed, about 24% were seen once. These data were also reused for a study on T cells expressing NK-cell markers. That study adds: The study found these clonotypes also leading the CD3+CD56-NKG2C+ fraction in a few donors.

This TCR derives from a woman younger than 30 in good health. The sequencing input was CD4+ T cells sorted from blood. This chain uses TRBV6-1 with TRBJ1-5, with unresolved D. CDR3 sequence (DNA): TGTGCCAGCACCGCCGAGGTAGGGAGAGGCAATCAGCCCCAGCATTTT. Translating gives CASTAEVGRGNQPQHF.